Included here is one T cell receptor (beta chain) sequence, with context. These data originate in a study of control samples from healthy donors and cancer patients. Libraries were prepared by immunoSEQ multiplex PCR; TCRdb keeps only in-frame clonotypes and omits some of them. This sample has 100,000 to 150,000 clones, with about 90% found just once. V was cut by 11 bases and J by 3 bases, with 14 bases left in between. This CDR3 has 13 amino acids. Germline lookup yields CDR1 ENHRY and CDR2 SYGVKD. The origin of this receptor is a man aged 18 to 29 in good health. The sample was blood. The chain recombines TRBV10-3 with TRBJ1-3; D remains unclear. CDR3 coding DNA: TGTGCCGTCAACCCTAGTCTTGGAAACACCATATATTTT. Encoded protein: CAVNPSLGNTIYF.